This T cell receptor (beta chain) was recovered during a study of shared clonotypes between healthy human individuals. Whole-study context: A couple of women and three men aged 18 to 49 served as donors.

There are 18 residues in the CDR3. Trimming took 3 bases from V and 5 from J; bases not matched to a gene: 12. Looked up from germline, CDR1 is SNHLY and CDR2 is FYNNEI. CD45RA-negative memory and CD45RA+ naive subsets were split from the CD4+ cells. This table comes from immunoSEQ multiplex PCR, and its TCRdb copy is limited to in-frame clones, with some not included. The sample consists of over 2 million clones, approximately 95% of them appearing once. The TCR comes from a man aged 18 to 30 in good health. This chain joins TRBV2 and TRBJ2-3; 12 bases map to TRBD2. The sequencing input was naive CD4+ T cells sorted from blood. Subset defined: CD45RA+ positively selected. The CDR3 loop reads CASSEVVRLAGGEDTQYF. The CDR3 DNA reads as TGTGCCAGCAGTGAGGTGGTTCGGCTAGCGGGAGGGGAAGATACGCAGTATTTT.